This TCR beta chain emerged from a study of vaccination effects on CD4 cells after COVID-19. About the research overall: Each participant received a vaccine that was either BNT162b2 or mRNA-1273, given as two doses.

This clone was counted only a few times. The antigen is not known. General study points: Vaccine-induced clones in healthy vaccinees cross-reacted with common cold coronaviruses in only 1 of 255 cases.

The V gene's germline CDR1 is SQVTM and CDR2 ANQGSEA. The CDR3 consists of 13 residues. V was shortened by 8 bases and J by 4 bases, with 17 bases between the two germline ends. Expansion of antigen-specific CD4+ T cells with viral peptide pools was carried out by the ViraFEST assay before sequencing. Isolation of CD4+ T cells took place after approximately 10 days of culture. No vaccinee had earlier SARS-CoV-2 infection, and nucleocapsid antibodies were negative. Peptides at 10 ug/ml and IL-2 at 10 IU/ml were added to 1.5 million to 2.5 million PBMC per well. Both day 3 and day 7 saw half the medium replaced with IL-2 medium. The assay was immunoSEQ multiplex PCR, and TCRdb's table has in-frame clones only and misses some. Here the sample spans just over 20,000 clones, more than 65% being singletons.

The sample in question was CD4+ T cells from PBMCs cultured with HCoV-NL63 spike peptides, obtained before COVID-19 vaccination. This chain connects TRBV29-1 to TRBJ1-1, with a weak D call TRBD1 (5 bases). This receptor was identified in a human donor who received a COVID-19 vaccine. The CDR3 region has the DNA TGCAGCCCTGCCCCGCGAAGGGGCACTGAAGCTTTCTTT. Protein product: CSPAPRRGTEAFF.